Below, 26 T cell receptor beta chains from the same sample are listed, as sequenced in a study of blood T cells in healthy people across ages. A second 7 to 11 cycle PCR used barcoded and J-beta primers. TCRdb fed the 5' RACE reads into MiXCR, producing one record per CDR3 protein. This sample has just under 750,000 distinct CDR3 sequences, with roughly 20% found just once. Source material: blood. These receptors were obtained from a man between 65 and 80 years old in good health.

This clonotype was seen only a few times. The chain employs TRBV5-1 and TRBJ1-2, with D possibly TRBD1 on 5 matching bases. There are 13 residues in the CDR3. Trimming left V 0 bases short and J 6 bases short, with 9 bases between. Germline CDR1 and CDR2: SGHRS and YFSETQ. CDR3 sequence (DNA): TGCGCCAGCAGCTTGGCCGGGACGAATGGCTACACCTTC. Protein sequence: CASSLAGTNGYTF. Full variable domain (remainder filled in from reference TRBV5-1 and TRBJ1-2): KAGVTQTPRYLIKTRGQQVTLSCSPISGHRSVSWYQQTPGQGLQFLFEYFSETQRNKGNFPGRFSGRQFSNSRSEMNVSTLELGDSALYLCASSLAGTNGYTFGSGTRLTVV.

CDR3 DNA sequence: TGTGCCAGCAGAGATGGGACAGGGGATGGCTACACCTTC. Residues: CASRDGTGDGYTF. The rearrangement links TRBV6-1 to TRBJ1-2; 10 nucleotides match TRBD1. Germline trimming cut 6 bases from V and 6 bases from J; bases unmatched to any gene: 4. Germline values: CDR1 MNHNS, CDR2 SASEGT. CDR3 length: 13 residues.

The table lists this clonotype with a few counts. This chain joins TRBV2 and TRBJ2-5; perhaps D is TRBD1 or TRBD2 (5 bases each). The closer fit of TRBJ2-7 to the DNA end suggests the J call may be wrong. CDR1 is SNHLY and CDR2 is FYNNEI in the germline V gene. The CDR3 extends over 13 amino acids. The CDR3 sequence: CASGWEPRGEQYF. Here the CDR3 DNA reads TGTGCCAGCGGCTGGGAGCCGAGGGGCGAGCAGTACTTC.

The count of this clonotype is one. The chain is built from TRBV27 and TRBJ1-4; D not certain. Per germline, CDR1 MNHEY and CDR2 SMNVEV (reference sequence). The CDR3 runs 15 residues. Trimming pared 5 bases from V and 0 bases from J, leaving 10 bases between. Here the CDR3 reads CASSQHTTTNEKLFF. The DNA of the CDR3 is TGTGCCAGCAGTCAGCACACAACAACTAATGAAAAACTGTTTTTT.

The gene calls are TRBV12-3 or TRBV12-4 and TRBJ2-5; D might be TRBD1 (6 bases). Trimming pared 5 bases from V and 4 bases from J, leaving 14 bases between. The CDR3 contains 14 residues. This CDR3 reads CASSPRLGAETQYF. The CDR3 region has the DNA TGTGCCAGCAGTCCGCGACTGGGGGCAGAGACCCAGTACTTC.

The genes are TRBV7-2 and TRBJ2-3, with D tentatively TRBD2 (6 bases). Germline values: CDR1 SGHTA, CDR2 FQGNSA. V was trimmed by 5 bases and J by 1 base, leaving 10 bases between them. CDR3 size: 14 residues. The CDR3 sequence: CASSTGLGTDTQYF. CDR3 in DNA: TGTGCCAGCAGCACGGGACTCGGCACAGATACGCAGTATTTT.

CDR3 in DNA: TGTGCCAGCAGCCCACCTAGACTAGCGGGAGGACTACCACATGGAAACATTCAGTACTTC. As protein: CASSPPRLAGGLPHGNIQYF. The chain recombines TRBV3-1 with TRBJ2-4; 13 bases line up with TRBD2. CDR1 and CDR2 from the germline V gene are LGHDT and YNNKEL (reference sequence). The CDR3 is made up of 20 amino acids. The junction had 18 bases not matched to a gene; V was cut back by 4 bases and J by 6 bases.

This rearrangement joins TRBV11-2 to TRBJ2-1; maybe TRBD2 (5 bases). CDR1 and CDR2 from the germline V gene are SGHAT and FQNNGV. Between the trimmed V and J ends, which lost 5 bases and 2 bases, there was a span of 13 bases. The CDR3 extends over 15 amino acids. For the CDR3, the DNA is TGTGCCAGCAGCACCACGGGAACCCCCTACAATGAGCAGTTCTTC. Protein: CASSTTGTPYNEQFF.

The genes are TRBV29-1 and TRBJ2-2; D unclear. V lost 7 bases to trimming and J lost 5 bases, with 14 bases between them. CDR3 length equals 13 residues. Germline CDR1 and CDR2: SQVTM and ANQGSEA. The CDR3 sequence is CSAKNLGTGELFF. In DNA, the CDR3 is TGCAGCGCTAAAAACTTGGGAACCGGGGAGCTGTTTTTT.

This clonotype was found a few times. This sequence joins TRBV24-1 and TRBJ2-1; 7 nucleotides match TRBD2. After removal of 4 bases from V and 15 bases from J, the junction contained 11 bases not matched to a gene. Germline CDR1 and CDR2: KGHDR and SFDVKD. The CDR3 spans 13 residues. The CDR3 coding sequence is TGTGCCACCAGTGACCCGGTCTGGGGGGGTAGGTTCTTC. Translating it yields CATSDPVWGGRFF.

This sequence joins TRBV9 and TRBJ1-1; D is uncertain. Looked up from germline, CDR1 is SGDLS and CDR2 is YYNGEE. The CDR3 totals 14 residues. The V end was cut by 2 bases, the J end by 5 bases, with 13 bases between. The CDR3 region has the DNA TGTGCCAGCAGCGTGCGAGGGCCGGGGACTGAAGCTTTCTTT. Amino acid sequence: CASSVRGPGTEAFF.

V is TRBV19 and J is TRBJ2-3, with TRBD2 as a possible D gene (5 bases). CDR3 length equals 16 residues. V lost 5 bases and J 7 bases, leaving 22 bases between the germline ends. Germline CDR1 LNHDA, CDR2 SQIVND (reference sequence). The CDR3 sequence: CASSSWSPGKRNTQYF. The CDR3 DNA sequence: TGTGCCAGTAGTTCCTGGAGTCCGGGGAAACGGAATACGCAGTATTTT. Supplemented by reference TRBV19 and TRBJ2-3, the full variable domain reads DGGITQSPKYLFRKEGQNVTLSCEQNLNHDAMYWYRQDPGQGLRLIYYSQIVNDFQKGDIAEGYSVSREKKESFPLTVTSAQKNPTAFYLCASSSWSPGKRNTQYFGPGTRLTVL.

This chain uses TRBV6-1 with TRBJ1-1, with 7 bases fitting TRBD1. The length of the CDR3 is 14 residues. J gave up 7 bases and V 4 bases, and 9 bases lay outside the gene matches. Germline CDR1 and CDR2: MNHNS and SASEGT. DNA of the CDR3: TGTGCCAGCAGTGGACCGGGACAGATTTATGAAGCTTTCTTT. Translated: CASSGPGQIYEAFF.

The chain uses TRBV19 and TRBJ2-5, with D perhaps TRBD1 (6 bases). The CDR3 covers 13 residues. Germline-derived CDR1 and CDR2 are LNHDA and SQIVND (reference sequence). The V gene lost 4 bases and the J gene lost 11 bases, with 17 bases spanning the gap. The CDR3 bases are TGTGCCAGTAGTACACAGGGATCCTTGGAGCAGTACTTC. Protein sequence: CASSTQGSLEQYF.

There are a few counts of this clonotype. An end of the junction does not agree with germline; a read error may underlie this. The V call is TRBV2, the J call TRBJ2-3; tentatively, D is TRBD2 (5 bases). Germline lookup yields CDR1 SNHLY and CDR2 FYNNEI. The CDR3 consists of 14 residues. The DNA for the CDR3 is TGTGCCAGCAGTGCCAGCGGCGACACAGATACGCAGCGTTTT. It codes for CASSASGDTDTQRF.

Only a few counts were recorded for this clonotype. The V gene is TRBV7-9, the J gene TRBJ1-4; 7 bases map to TRBD1. This CDR3 contains 15 residues. In germline, CDR1 is SEHNR, CDR2 FQNEAQ (reference sequence). The V gene end was trimmed by 7 bases and the J gene end by 0 bases; junction bases not matched to a gene: 5. The DNA for the CDR3 is TGTGCCAGCAACGACAGGGATCCAACTAATGAAAAACTGTTTTTT. It yields the protein CASNDRDPTNEKLFF.

The chain links TRBV5-8 to TRBJ1-2; the D is unclear. Per germline, CDR1 SGHTS and CDR2 YDEGEE. Trimming left V 0 bases short and J 4 bases short, with 10 bases between. The CDR3 has 14 amino acids. CDR3 in DNA: TGTGCCAGCAGCTTGGAGGGTAATATCTATGGCTACACCTTC. Protein product: CASSLEGNIYGYTF.

This clonotype came up a few times. J is TRBJ2-5 and V is TRBV7-2; TRBD2 might be the D (6 bases). V was cut by 7 bases and J by 1 base, with 13 bases left in between. Germline V gene lookup returns CDR1 SGHTA and CDR2 FQGNSA. This CDR3 comprises 14 residues. In DNA form, the CDR3 reads TGTGCCAGCAAGTCCGGGAGAATCCAAGAGACCCAGTACTTC. It yields the protein CASKSGRIQETQYF.

The chain combines TRBV7-9 with TRBJ2-7; D not resolved. CDR1 is SEHNR, CDR2 FQNEAQ, per germline (reference sequence). The CDR3 sequence is 10 residues long. Trimming removed 5 bases from V and 8 bases from J, with 7 bases in between. The CDR3 sequence is CASSPCKQYF. The CDR3, as DNA: TGTGCCAGCAGCCCCTGTAAGCAGTACTTC. Based on the CDR3 plus reference TRBV7-9 and TRBJ2-7, the full variable domain is DTGVSQNPRHKITKRGQNVTFRCDPISEHNRLYWYRQTLGQGPEFLTYFQNEAQLEKSRLLSDRFSAERPKGSFSTLEIQRTEQGDSAMYLCASSPCKQYFGPGTRLTVT.

In this sample, this clonotype turned up many times. J is TRBJ1-2 and V is TRBV20-1; 7 nucleotides agree with TRBD1. V dropped 1 base and J dropped 5; count of bases not matched to a gene: 1. The germline V gene has CDR1 DFQATT and CDR2 SNEGSKA (reference sequence). This CDR3 spans 12 amino acids. In DNA form, the CDR3 reads TGCAGTGCTAGAGGACAGGGTTATGGCTACACCTTC. It encodes CSARGQGYGYTF.

The chain employs TRBV7-2 and TRBJ2-1; D is unclear. V gave up 0 bases and J gave up 5 bases, with 14 bases separating them. The CDR3 sequence is 16 residues long. Germline values: CDR1 SGHTA, CDR2 FQGNSA. CDR3 in DNA: TGTGCCAGCAGCTTAGCGGTCTCAATTGGCCACAATGAGCAGTTCTTC. Protein product: CASSLAVSIGHNEQFF.

This clonotype was detected a few times. The gene calls are TRBV6-6 and TRBJ2-3, with D uncertain. The V and J ends lost 2 bases and 5 bases respectively, with 14 bases between them. CDR1 is MNHNY, CDR2 SVGAGI, per germline (reference sequence). The CDR3 extends over 15 amino acids. CDR3 sequence reads: CASSYGGSKGDTQYF. The CDR3 coding sequence is TGTGCCAGCAGTTACGGTGGATCCAAGGGAGATACGCAGTATTTT.

The chain recombines TRBV5-1 with TRBJ2-5, with a weak D call TRBD2 (5 bases). The J call may be faulty, since TRBJ2-1 better matches the DNA end. This CDR3 comprises 14 residues. Per the germline V gene, CDR1 is SGHRS and CDR2 is YFSETQ. CDR3 nucleotides: TGCGCCAGCAGCTTGGAACTAGTGGGGAATGAGCAGTTCTTC. Translated, it gives CASSLELVGNEQFF.

This clonotype showed up many times. The chain couples TRBV5-1 to TRBJ2-1; the match to TRBD2 covers 13 bases. CDR1 and CDR2 from the germline V gene are SGHRS and YFSETQ. The CDR3 sequence is 16 residues long. After removal of 5 bases from V and 1 base from J, the junction contained 3 bases not matched to a gene. The CDR3 spells CASSWTSGGSYNEQFF. The CDR3 DNA sequence: TGCGCCAGCAGTTGGACTAGCGGGGGTTCCTACAATGAGCAGTTCTTC.

This chain links TRBV20-1 with TRBJ2-7, with D possibly being TRBD1 (5 bases). V was pared by 3 bases and J by 4 bases, with 16 bases between. There are 14 residues in the CDR3. CDR1 is DFQATT, CDR2 SNEGSKA, per germline (reference sequence). The CDR3 reads CSASIKGRNYEQYV. CDR3 nucleotides: TGCAGTGCTAGTATAAAGGGGCGGAATTACGAGCAGTACGTC.

The V and J genes are TRBV3-1 and TRBJ1-1, with D maybe TRBD1 (6 bases). The CDR3 runs to 15 residues. Between the trimmed V and J ends, which lost 4 bases and 1 base, there was a span of 13 bases. Germline CDR1 LGHDT, CDR2 YNNKEL (reference sequence). The CDR3: CASSPRGTRNTEAFF. The CDR3 DNA sequence: TGTGCCAGCAGCCCGAGAGGGACAAGGAACACTGAAGCTTTCTTT.